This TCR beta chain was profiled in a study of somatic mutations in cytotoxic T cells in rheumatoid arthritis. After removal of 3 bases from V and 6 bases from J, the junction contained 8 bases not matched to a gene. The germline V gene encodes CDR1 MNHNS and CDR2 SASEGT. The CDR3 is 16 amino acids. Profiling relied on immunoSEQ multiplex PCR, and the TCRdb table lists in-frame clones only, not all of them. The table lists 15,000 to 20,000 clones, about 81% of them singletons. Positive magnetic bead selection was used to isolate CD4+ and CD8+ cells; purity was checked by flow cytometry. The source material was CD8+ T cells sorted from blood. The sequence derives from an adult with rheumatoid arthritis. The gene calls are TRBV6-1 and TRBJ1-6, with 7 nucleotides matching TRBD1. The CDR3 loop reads CASSDEGTVVNSPLHF. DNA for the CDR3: TGTGCCAGCAGTGATGAGGGGACAGTGGTTAATTCACCCCTCCACTTT.